The clone carrying this T cell receptor beta chain was counted a few times. The sample belongs to a study of blood T cell repertoires in COVID-19. About the research overall: PBMCs, B-cell-depleted T cells, or T cells provided the cDNA or gDNA that made up the material.

The CDR3 consists of 13 residues. Germline CDR1 GTSNPN, CDR2 SVGIG (reference sequence). Trimming removed 2 bases from V and 7 bases from J, with 15 bases in between. How the authors handled the data: Estimated nucleated cell counts came from reference gene primer amplification. Profiling relied on immunoSEQ multiplex PCR, and the TCRdb table lists in-frame clones only, not all of them. That table is the source of V, J and clone size, and D and trimming were worked out from the DNA. The repertoire holds about 30,000 clones, with more than 65% as singletons. The sequenced sample was peripheral blood. The chain carries TRBV30 and TRBJ2-7; D might be TRBD1 (5 bases). The sequence was collected from a human donor in a cohort sampled during active COVID-19. The CDR3 here is CAWSPDSLKEQYF. The CDR3 nucleotides are TGTGCCTGGAGTCCCGACAGCTTAAAGGAGCAGTACTTC.